This record concerns one T cell receptor (beta chain) sequence. This clonotype has more than one count but fewer than ten. There is no known antigen for this receptor. The record has no base qualities; no much larger clone is one base away. This sample was taken from a study of early T cells in non-severe SARS-CoV-2 infection (dated by TCRdb to the early 2020s). For context, the study as a whole: Because TCR sequencing relied on bulk RNA taken from unsorted whole blood, pairing of alpha and beta chains was not possible.

The library was built by means of 5' RACE. Data came from a NextSeq 500. In the TCR library protocol, unique molecular identifiers were attached to individual cDNA molecules to correct for PCR bias and sequencing error. Sequencing covered both TCR alpha and beta chains, and within each sample the abundances of alpha and beta sequences were tightly co-correlated. The study's processing was this. Decombinator V4 was used to annotate TCR sequences for V gene, J gene and CDR3. TCRs were defined as expanded if a significant change between any two time points was detected under a Poisson model with p below 0.0001. TCR abundances were normalised to the total number of TCRs sequenced per sample and expressed as counts per million. A search of VDJdb, accessed on 1 November 2021, was run for TCRs annotated to CMV, EBV and SARS-CoV-2, with TCRs annotated for multiple antigens excluded. TCRdb applied fastp at Q25 and MiXCR to the public reads, then kept only in-frame beta chains. Each CDR3 protein gets just one entry, which takes the most common genes and DNA from the rows behind it. The V and J calls and clone size come from TCRdb's table, not from the authors' own analysis. Counted in this sample were more than 85,000 distinct CDR3 sequences; roughly 17% of them appeared once. The ten largest make up roughly 1.2% of the sample.

Study-level results and caveats: VDJdb matching was skewed toward anti-spike CD8 responses, so virus-specific expansions were likely underestimated and private and CD4 specificities were missed.

This was a case-control study nested in a cohort of healthcare workers in London, UK, who had nasopharyngeal swab PCR tests and blood samples taken every week. Between 23 and 31 March 2020, the week of the UK lockdown, healthcare workers were enrolled and then followed up weekly for as long as 16 weeks. Sequencing input: whole blood. The clonotype comes from an adult who was a healthcare worker with PCR-confirmed SARS-CoV-2 infection or an uninfected control (not recorded which).

The DNA sequence is TGTGCCAGCAGTCCTCACACTCCCTTAGCGGGAGTGCGCAATGAGCAGTTCTTC. Translation gives CASSPHTPLAGVRNEQFF. This sequence uses TRBV28 and TRBJ2-1; 9 central bases correspond to TRBD2. The germline V gene yields MDHEN for CDR1 and SYDVKM for CDR2. From the cysteine up to the phenylalanine, the CDR3 has a length of 18 residues. Left in the record is the CDR3 DNA by itself, 54 bases read in frame from the first base. The germline V end is reduced by 5 bases and the J end by 6 bases; junction bases left unmatched: 17.